The TCR beta chain described here comes from a study of molecular identifiers for immune sequencing clone quantification. Regarding this clonotype: Its antigen is unidentified. An end of the junction does not agree with germline; a read error may underlie this.

The study's findings and limits: Under 1% of molecules in naive cells, but over 98% of effector molecules, belonged to clones above 20 RNA copies.

Isolation of naive CD8 T cells was achieved by sorting on a CD8+CD4-CCR7+CD45RA+ phenotype. TCRdb analysed the PCR reads with MiXCR anew, one entry per CDR3 protein. This repertoire shows about 640,000 distinct CDR3 sequences, just under 20% found once; its top ten account for 0.85% to 0.9%. This CDR3 is built from 15 residues. From germline, CDR1 is SGHNT and CDR2 YYREEE (reference sequence). The chain has TRBV5-4 and TRBJ2-6, with TRBD1 as a possible D gene (5 bases). Material for sequencing was naive CD8+ T cells from blood, with Jurkat cell RNA spiked in. Subset denoted: FACS-sorted CD8+CD4-CCR7+CD45RA+ naive T cells. The source is a human donor in good health. Some libraries in this study had Jurkat cell RNA spiked in. CDR3 DNA: TGTGTCAGCAGCTATCAGGGTGCCGGGGCCAACGTCCTGACTTTC. Encoded protein: CVSSYQGAGANVLTF.